This T cell receptor beta chain derives from a study of response to subunit inactivated influenza vaccine (dated by TCRdb to 2016 to 2019). Regarding the research as a whole: Deep quantitative profiling of the T cell receptor repertoire was used in the study to follow responses to a trivalent subunit inactivated influenza vaccine.

Trimming takes 1 base off V and 3 bases off J; junction bases not matched to a gene: 7. From its cysteine to its phenylalanine, the CDR3 spans 17 amino acids. Just CDR3 DNA is preserved here, 51 bases in frame from base 1. In the germline V gene (reference sequence), CDR1 corresponds to LGHDT and CDR2 to YNNKEL. Library prep was done by RT-PCR. The instrument given in TCRdb is Illumina HiSeq 2500. TCRdb reprocessed the public reads (quality trimming at Q25 with fastp, clone calling with MiXCR) and kept in-frame beta chains. Entries that share a CDR3 protein sequence are merged under the most common genes and DNA. The sample contains over 800,000 distinct CDR3 sequences, around 20% of them found a single time. Roughly a tenth of the sample is in the top ten clones. Here is what the overall study found, with its caveats: It was suggested by the authors that each seasonal influenza vaccination may recruit only a limited number of new T cells.

In regard to this clonotype: Its antigen is unknown. Base qualities are not at hand, and no much larger clone is one base apart.

The sequence derives from a man aged 45-60 years who received an inactivated influenza vaccine. Donor details come from another sample of the same person, matched by shared clones. The receptor chain draws on TRBV3-1 and TRBJ2-3, with 10 bases matching TRBD2. The sample in question was PBMCs from blood, obtained about 5 days after vaccination. The CDR3 is CASSQVRSGRGTDTQYF. The DNA reads TGTGCCAGCAGCCAAGTCAGGAGCGGGAGGGGGACAGATACGCAGTATTTT.